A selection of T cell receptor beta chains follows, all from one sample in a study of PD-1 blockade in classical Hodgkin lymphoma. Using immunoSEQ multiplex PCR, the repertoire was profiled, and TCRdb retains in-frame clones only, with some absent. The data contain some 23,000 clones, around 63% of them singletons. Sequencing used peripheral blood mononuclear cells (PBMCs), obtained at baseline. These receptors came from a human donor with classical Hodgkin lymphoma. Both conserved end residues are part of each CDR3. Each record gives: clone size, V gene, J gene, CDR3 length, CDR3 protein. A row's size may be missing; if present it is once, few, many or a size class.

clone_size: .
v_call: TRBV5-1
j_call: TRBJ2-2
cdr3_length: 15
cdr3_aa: CASSIAAGDTGELFF

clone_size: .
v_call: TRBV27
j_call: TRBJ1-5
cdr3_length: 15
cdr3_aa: CASSARQGGNQPQHF

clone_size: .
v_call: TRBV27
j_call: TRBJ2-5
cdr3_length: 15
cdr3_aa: CASSSLRDSQETQYF

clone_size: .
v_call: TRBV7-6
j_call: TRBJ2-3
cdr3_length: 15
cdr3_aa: CASSLRAESTDTQYF

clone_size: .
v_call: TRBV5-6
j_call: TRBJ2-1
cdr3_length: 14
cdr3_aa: CASSLQSSYNEQFF

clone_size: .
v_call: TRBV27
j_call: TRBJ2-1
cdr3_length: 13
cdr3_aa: CASSSTWYNEQFF

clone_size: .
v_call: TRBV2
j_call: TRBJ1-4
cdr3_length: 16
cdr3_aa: CASSSLGTGEEEKLFF

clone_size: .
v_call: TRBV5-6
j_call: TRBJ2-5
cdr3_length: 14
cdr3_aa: CASSLAGGWETQYF

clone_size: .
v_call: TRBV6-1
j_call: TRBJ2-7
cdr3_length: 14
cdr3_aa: CASSEERTAYEQYF

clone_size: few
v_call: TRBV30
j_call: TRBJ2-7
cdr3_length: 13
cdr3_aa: CAWSRGTGSEQYF

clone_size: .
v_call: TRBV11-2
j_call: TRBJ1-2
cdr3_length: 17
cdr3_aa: CASSLVRAEERLYGYTF

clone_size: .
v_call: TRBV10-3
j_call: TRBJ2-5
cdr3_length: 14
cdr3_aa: CAINQGQGQETQYF

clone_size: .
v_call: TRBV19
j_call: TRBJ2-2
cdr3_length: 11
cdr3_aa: CASSRAGELFF

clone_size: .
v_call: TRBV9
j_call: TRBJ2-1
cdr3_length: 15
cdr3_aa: CASSVEQGAYNEQFF

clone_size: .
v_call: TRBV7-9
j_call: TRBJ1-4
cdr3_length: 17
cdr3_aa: CASSPRLEQGVNEKLFF

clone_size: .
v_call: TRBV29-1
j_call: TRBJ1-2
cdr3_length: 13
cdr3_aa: CSVGGDSLYGYTF

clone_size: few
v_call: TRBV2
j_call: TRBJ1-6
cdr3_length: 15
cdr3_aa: CASEGYSSYNSPLHF

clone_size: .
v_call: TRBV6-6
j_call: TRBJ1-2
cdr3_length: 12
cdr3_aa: CAGGGSFYGYTF

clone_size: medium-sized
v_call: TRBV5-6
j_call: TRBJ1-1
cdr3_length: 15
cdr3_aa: CASSLFPDRGTEAFF

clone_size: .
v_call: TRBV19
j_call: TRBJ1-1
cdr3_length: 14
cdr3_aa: CASSIGTGNTEAFF

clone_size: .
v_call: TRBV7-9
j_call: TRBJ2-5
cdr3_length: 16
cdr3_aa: CASSPPGVSGVETQYF

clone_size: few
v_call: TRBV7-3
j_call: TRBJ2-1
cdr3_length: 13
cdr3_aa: CASSSLPGNEQFF

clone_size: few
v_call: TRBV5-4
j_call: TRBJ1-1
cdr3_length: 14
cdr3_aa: CASSQLGGNTEAFF

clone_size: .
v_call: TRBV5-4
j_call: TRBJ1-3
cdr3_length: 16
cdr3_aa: CASSLDPGAKGNTIYF

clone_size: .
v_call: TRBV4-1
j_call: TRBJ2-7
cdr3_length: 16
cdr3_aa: CASSQVLEVFYYEQYF

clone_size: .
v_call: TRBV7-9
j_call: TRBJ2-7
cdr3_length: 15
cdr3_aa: CASSPSSSGGSSEYF

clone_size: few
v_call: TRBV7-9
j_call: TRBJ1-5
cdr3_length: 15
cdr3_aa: CASSRGTGGNQPQHF

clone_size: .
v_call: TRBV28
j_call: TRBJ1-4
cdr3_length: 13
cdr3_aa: CASSPPGTEKLFF

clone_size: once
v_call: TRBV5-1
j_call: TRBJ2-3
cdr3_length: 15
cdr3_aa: CASSLDRASTDTQYF

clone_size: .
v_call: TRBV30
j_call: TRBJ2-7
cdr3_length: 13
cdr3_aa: CAWSPLASYEQYF

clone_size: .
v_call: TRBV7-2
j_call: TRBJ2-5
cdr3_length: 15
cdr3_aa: CASSPGLAVSETQYF

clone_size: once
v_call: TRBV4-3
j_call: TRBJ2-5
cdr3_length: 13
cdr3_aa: CASSQGTRETQYF

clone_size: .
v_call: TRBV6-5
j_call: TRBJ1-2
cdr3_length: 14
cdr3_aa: CASSAGGILYGYTF

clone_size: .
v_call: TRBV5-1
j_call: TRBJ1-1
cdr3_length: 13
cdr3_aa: CASSLWTGPEAFF

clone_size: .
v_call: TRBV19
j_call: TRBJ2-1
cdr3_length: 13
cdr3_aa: CASSITGQSEQFF

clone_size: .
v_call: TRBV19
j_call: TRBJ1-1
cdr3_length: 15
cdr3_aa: CASSISPRAGTEAFF

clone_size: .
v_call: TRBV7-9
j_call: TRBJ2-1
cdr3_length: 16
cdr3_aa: CASSSWAETGELELIF

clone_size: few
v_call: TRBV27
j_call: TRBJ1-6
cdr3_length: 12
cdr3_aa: CASSFSNSPLHF

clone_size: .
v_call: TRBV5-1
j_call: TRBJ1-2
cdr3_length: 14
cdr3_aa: CASSPSPGRDGYTF

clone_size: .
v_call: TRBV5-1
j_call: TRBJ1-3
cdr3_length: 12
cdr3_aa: CASSPDGNTIYF

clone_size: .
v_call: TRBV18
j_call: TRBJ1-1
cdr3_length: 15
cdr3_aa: CASSPSRPDSSEAFF

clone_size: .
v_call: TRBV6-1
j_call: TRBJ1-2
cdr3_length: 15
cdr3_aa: CASSARSTGHYGYTF

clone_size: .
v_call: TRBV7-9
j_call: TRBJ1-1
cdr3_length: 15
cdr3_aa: CASSGPGQGDTEAFF

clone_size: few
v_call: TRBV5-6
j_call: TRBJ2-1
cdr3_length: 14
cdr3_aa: CASSPGTGYNEQFF